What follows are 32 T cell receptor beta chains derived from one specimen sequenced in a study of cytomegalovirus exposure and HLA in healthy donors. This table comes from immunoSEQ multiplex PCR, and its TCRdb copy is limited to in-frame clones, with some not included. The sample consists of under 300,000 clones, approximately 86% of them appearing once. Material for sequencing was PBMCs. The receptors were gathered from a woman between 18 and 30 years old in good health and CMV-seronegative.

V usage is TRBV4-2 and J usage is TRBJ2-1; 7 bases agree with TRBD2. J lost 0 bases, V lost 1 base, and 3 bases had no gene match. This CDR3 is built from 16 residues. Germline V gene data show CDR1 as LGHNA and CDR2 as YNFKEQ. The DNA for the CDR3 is TGTGCCAGCAGCCAAGGGTCTAGCGGCTCCTACAATGAGCAGTTCTTC. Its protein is CASSQGSSGSYNEQFF.

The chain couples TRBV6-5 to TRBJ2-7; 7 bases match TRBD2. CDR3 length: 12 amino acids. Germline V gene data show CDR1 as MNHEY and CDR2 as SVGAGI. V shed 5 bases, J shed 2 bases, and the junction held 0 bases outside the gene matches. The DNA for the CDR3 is TGTGCCAGCAGTACTAGCGCCTACGAGCAGTACTTC. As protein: CASSTSAYEQYF.

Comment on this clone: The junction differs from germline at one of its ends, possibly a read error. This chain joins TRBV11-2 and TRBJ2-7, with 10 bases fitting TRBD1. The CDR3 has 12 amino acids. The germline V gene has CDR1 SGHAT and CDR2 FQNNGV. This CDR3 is CATRTGGLALAF. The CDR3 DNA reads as TGTGCCACCCGGACAGGGGGTCTTGCCTTGGCCTTC.

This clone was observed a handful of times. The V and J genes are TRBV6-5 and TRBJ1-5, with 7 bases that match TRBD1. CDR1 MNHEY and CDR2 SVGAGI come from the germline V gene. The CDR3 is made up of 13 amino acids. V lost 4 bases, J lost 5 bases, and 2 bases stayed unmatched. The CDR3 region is CASSSDRDQPQHF. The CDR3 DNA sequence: TGTGCCAGCAGTTCCGACAGGGATCAGCCCCAGCATTTT.

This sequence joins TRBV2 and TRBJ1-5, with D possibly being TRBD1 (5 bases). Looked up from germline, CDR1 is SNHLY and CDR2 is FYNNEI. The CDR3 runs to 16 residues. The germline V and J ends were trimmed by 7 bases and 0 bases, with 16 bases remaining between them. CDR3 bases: TGTGCCAGCATGGACGGGGGACCCCTTAGCAATCAGCCCCAGCATTTT. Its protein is CASMDGGPLSNQPQHF. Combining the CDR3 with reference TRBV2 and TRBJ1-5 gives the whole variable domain EPEVTQTPSHQVTQMGQEVILRCVPISNHLYFYWYRQILGQKVEFLVSFYNNEISEKSEIFDDQFSVERPDGSNFTLKIRSTKLEDSAMYFCASMDGGPLSNQPQHFGDGTRLSIL.

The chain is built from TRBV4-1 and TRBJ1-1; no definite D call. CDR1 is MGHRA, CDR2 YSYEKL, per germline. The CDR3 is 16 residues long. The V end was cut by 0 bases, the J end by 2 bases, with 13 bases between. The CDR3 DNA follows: TGCGCCAGCAGCCAAGATCCGGCGGGCCTTAACACTGAAGCTTTCTTT. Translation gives CASSQDPAGLNTEAFF.

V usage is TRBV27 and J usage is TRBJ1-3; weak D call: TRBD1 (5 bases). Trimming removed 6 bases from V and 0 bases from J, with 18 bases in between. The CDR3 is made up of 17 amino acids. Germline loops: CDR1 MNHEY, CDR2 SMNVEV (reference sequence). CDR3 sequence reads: CASRMMAADSSGNTIYF. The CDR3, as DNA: TGTGCCAGCAGAATGATGGCGGCCGACAGCTCTGGAAACACCATATATTTT.

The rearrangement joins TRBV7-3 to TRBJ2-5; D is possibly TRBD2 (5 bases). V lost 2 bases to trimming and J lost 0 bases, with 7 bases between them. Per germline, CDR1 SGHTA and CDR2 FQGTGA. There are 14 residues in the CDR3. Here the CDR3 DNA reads TGTGCCAGCAGCTTATTCGGGGACCAAGAGACCCAGTACTTC. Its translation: CASSLFGDQETQYF.

The CDR3 loop is CASSTGTSWSNEQFF. DNA for the CDR3: TGTGCCAGCAGTACCGGGACTAGTTGGAGCAATGAGCAGTTCTTC. The gene calls are TRBV27 and TRBJ2-1; 8 bases fit TRBD2. V gave up 5 bases and J gave up 6 bases; unmatched junction bases: 9. Germline loops: CDR1 MNHEY, CDR2 SMNVEV (reference sequence). There are 15 residues in the CDR3.

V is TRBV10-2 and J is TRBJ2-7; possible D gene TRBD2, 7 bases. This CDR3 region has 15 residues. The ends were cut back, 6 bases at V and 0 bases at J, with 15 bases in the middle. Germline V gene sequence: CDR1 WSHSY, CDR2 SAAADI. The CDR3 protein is CASSRGAGRSYEQYF. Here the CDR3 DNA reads TGCGCCAGCAGCAGGGGAGCGGGACGCTCCTACGAGCAGTACTTC.

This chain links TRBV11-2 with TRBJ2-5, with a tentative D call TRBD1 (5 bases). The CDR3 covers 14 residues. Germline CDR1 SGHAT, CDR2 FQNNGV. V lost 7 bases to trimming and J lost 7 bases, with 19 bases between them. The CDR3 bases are TGTGCCAGCACCCTCTTCCAGGGATCATGGACCCAGTACTTC. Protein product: CASTLFQGSWTQYF.

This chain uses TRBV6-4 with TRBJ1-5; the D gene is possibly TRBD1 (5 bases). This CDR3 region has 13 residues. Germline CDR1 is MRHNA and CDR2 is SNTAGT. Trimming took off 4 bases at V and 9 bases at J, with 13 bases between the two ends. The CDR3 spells CASSAGGGGPQHF. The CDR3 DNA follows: TGTGCCAGCAGTGCGGGGGGTGGCGGGCCCCAGCATTTT.

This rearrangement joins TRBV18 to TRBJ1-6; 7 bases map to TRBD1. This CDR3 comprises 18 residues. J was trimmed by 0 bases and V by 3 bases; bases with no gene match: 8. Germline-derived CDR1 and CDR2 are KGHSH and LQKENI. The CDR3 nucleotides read TGTGCCAGCTCACCGACAGCAGGGGGTAGCTCCTATAATTCACCCCTCCACTTT. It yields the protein CASSPTAGGSSYNSPLHF.

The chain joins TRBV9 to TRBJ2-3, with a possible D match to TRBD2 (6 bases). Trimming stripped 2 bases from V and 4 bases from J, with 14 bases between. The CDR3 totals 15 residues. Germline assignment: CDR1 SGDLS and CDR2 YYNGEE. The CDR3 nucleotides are TGTGCCAGCAGCGTTAGGGCTAGCGTCGCAGATACGCAGTATTTT. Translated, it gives CASSVRASVADTQYF.

CDR3 nucleotides: TGTGCCAGCAGTCTACAGGGGGAGCCCTCCTACGAGCAGTACTTC. As protein: CASSLQGEPSYEQYF. The rearrangement uses TRBV6-1 and TRBJ2-7, with 8 bases matching TRBD1. With V trimmed by 5 bases and J by 0 bases, 6 bases remained unmatched. This CDR3 has 15 residues. Germline V lookup: CDR1 MNHNS, CDR2 SASEGT.

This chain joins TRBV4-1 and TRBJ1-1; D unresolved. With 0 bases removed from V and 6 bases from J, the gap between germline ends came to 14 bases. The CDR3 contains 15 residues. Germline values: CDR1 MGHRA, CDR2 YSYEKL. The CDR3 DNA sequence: TGCGCCAGCAGCCAAGATAGTGAGTACTTCGCTGAAGCTTTCTTT. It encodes CASSQDSEYFAEAFF.

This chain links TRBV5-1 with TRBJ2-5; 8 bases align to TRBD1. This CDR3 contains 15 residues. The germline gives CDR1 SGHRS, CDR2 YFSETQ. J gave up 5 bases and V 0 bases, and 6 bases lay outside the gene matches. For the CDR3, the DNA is TGCGCCAGCAGCTTGGGGCAGGGGGCCTATGAGACCCAGTACTTC. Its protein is CASSLGQGAYETQYF. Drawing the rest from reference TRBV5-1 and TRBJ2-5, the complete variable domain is KAGVTQTPRYLIKTRGQQVTLSCSPISGHRSVSWYQQTPGQGLQFLFEYFSETQRNKGNFPGRFSGRQFSNSRSEMNVSTLELGDSALYLCASSLGQGAYETQYFGPGTRLLVL.

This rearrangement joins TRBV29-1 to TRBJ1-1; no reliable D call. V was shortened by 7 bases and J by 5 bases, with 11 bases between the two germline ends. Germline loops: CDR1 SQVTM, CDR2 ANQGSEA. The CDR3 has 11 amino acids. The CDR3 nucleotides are TGCAGCGCCGGTGGGAGGACTGAAGCTTTCTTT. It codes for CSAGGRTEAFF.

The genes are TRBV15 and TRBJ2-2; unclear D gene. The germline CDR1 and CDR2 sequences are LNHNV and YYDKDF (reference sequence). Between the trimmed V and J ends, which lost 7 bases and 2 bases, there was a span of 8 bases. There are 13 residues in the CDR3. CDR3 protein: CATKPSNTGELFF. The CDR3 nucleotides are TGTGCCACCAAACCGAGTAACACCGGGGAGCTGTTTTTT. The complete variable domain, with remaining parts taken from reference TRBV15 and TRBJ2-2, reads DAMVIQNPRYQVTQFGKPVTLSCSQTLNHNVMYWYQQKSSQAPKLLFHYYDKDFNNEADTPDNFQSRRPNTSFCFLDIRSPGLGDTAMYLCATKPSNTGELFFGEGSRLTVL.

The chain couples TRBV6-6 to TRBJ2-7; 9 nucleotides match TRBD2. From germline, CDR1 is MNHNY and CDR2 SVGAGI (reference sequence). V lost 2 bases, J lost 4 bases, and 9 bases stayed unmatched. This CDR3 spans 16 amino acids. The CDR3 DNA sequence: TGTGCCAGCAGTTACCCGCGGGGGGGGTTTCGGTACGAGCAGTACTTC. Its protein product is CASSYPRGGFRYEQYF.

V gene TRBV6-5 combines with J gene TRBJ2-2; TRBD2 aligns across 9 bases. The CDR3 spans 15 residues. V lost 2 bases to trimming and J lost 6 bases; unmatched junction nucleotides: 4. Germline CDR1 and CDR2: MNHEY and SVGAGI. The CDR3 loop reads CASSYGIAGAGELFF. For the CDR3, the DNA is TGTGCCAGCAGTTACGGAATAGCGGGGGCCGGGGAGCTGTTTTTT.

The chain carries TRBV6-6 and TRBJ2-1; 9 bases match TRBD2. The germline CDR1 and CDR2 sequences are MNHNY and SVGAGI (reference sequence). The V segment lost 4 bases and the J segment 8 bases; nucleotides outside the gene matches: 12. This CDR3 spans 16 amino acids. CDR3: CASSFLPRGRVDEQFF. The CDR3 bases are TGTGCCAGCAGTTTCCTTCCGCGCGGGAGGGTCGATGAGCAGTTCTTC.

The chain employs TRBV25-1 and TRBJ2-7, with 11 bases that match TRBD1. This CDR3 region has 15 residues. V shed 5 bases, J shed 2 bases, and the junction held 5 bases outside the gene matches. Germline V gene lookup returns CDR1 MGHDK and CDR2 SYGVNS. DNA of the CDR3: TGTGCCAGCAGTCCCGGGACAGGGGGTCCCTACGAGCAGTACTTC. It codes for CASSPGTGGPYEQYF.

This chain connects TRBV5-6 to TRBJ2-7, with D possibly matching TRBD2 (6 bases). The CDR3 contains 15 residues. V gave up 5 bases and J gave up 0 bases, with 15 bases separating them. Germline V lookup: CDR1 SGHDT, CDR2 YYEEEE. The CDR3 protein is CASRTLATISYEQYF. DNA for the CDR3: TGTGCCAGCAGGACCCTAGCGACCATCTCCTACGAGCAGTACTTC.

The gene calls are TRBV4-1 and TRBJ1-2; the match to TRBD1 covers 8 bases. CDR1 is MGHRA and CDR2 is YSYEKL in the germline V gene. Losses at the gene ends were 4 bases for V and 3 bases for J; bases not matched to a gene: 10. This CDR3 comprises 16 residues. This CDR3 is CASSLQRMGQDYGYTF. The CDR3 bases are TGCGCCAGCAGCCTCCAAAGAATGGGACAGGACTATGGCTACACCTTC.

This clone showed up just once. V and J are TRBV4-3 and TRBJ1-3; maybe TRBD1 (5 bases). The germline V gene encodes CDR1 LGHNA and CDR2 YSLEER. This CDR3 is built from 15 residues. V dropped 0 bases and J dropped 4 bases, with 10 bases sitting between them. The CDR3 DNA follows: TGCGCCAGCAGCCAAGATCTGGGGGGAGGAAACACCATATATTTT. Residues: CASSQDLGGGNTIYF.

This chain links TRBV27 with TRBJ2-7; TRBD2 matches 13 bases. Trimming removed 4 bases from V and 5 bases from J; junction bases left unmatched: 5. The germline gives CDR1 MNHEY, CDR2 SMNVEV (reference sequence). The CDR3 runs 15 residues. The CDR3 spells CASSSGLAGAHEQYF. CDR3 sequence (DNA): TGTGCCAGCAGTTCCGGACTAGCGGGAGCCCACGAGCAGTACTTC.

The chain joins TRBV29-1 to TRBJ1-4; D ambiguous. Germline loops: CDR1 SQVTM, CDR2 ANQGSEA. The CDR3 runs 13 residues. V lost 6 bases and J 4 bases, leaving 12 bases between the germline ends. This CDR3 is CSVIRVGNEKLFF. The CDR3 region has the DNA TGCAGCGTGATCCGGGTGGGTAATGAAAAACTGTTTTTT.

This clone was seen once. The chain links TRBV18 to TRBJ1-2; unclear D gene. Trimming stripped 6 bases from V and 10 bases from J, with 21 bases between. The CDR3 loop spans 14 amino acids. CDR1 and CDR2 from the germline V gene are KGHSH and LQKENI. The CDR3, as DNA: TGTGCCAGCTCCTCCGCGTCGAAGTCCTCTGTCTACACCTTC. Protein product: CASSSASKSSVYTF.

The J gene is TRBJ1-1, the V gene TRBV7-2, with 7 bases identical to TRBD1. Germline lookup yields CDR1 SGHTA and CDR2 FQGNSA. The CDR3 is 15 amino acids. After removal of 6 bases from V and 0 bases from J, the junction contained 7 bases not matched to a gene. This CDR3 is CASRVPGQMNTEAFF. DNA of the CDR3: TGTGCCAGCAGAGTACCGGGACAGATGAACACTGAAGCTTTCTTT.

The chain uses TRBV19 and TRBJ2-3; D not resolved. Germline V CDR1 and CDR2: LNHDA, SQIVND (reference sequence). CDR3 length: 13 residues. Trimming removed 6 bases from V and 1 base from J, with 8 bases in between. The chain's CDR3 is CASSSRGTDTQYF. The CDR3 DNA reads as TGTGCCAGTAGCTCTCGGGGCACAGATACGCAGTATTTT. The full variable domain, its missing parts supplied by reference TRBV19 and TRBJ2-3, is DGGITQSPKYLFRKEGQNVTLSCEQNLNHDAMYWYRQDPGQGLRLIYYSQIVNDFQKGDIAEGYSVSREKKESFPLTVTSAQKNPTAFYLCASSSRGTDTQYFGPGTRLTVL.

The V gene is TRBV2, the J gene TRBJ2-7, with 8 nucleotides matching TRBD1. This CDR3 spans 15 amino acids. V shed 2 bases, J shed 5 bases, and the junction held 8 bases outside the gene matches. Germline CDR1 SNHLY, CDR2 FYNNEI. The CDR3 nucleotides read TGTGCCAGCAGTGAATACCGGGACAGGCTCGACGAGCAGTACTTC. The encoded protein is CASSEYRDRLDEQYF.